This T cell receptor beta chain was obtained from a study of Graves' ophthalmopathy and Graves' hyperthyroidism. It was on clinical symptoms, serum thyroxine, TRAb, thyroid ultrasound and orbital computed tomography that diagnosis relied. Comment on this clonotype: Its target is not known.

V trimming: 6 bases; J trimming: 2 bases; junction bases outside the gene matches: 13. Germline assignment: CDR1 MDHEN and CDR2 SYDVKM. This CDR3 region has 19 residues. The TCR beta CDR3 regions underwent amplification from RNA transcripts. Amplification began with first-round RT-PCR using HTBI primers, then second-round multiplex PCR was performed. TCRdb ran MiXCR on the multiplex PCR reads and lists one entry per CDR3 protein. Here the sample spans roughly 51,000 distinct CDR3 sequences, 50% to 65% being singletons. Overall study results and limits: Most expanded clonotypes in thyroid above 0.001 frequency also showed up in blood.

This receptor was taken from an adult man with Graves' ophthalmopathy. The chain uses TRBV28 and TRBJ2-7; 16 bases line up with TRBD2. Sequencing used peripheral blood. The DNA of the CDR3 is TGTGCCAGCAGCCGCCCCGGGACTAGCGGGAGGGACCGCCCCTACGAGCAGTACTTC. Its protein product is CASSRPGTSGRDRPYEQYF.